The 25 T cell receptor beta chains in this list originate from one sample, sequenced in a study of blood T cell repertoires in COVID-19. Clones were read by immunoSEQ multiplex PCR, and TCRdb kept only the in-frame ones, dropping some. The repertoire holds around 190,000 clones, with less than 85% as singletons. Source material: peripheral blood. The receptors were gathered from a human donor in a cohort sampled during active COVID-19.

The chain has TRBV10-3 and TRBJ1-1, with D possibly TRBD1 on 6 matching bases. The CDR3 length is 13 residues. Germline V CDR1 and CDR2: ENHRY, SYGVKD. Trimming took 9 bases from V and 1 from J, leaving 12 bases between them. The CDR3 nucleotides are TGTGCCATGAATTCGGGACAGAACACTGAAGCTTTCTTT. Translating gives CAMNSGQNTEAFF.

The chain couples TRBV12-3 or TRBV12-4 to TRBJ1-1; no clear D gene. The CDR3 has 11 residues. Trimming removed 5 bases from V and 6 bases from J, with 7 bases in between. The CDR3 nucleotides are TGTGCCAGCAGTCCCCTTCCTGAAGCTTTCTTT. Protein sequence: CASSPLPEAFF.

The V and J genes are TRBV4-1 and TRBJ1-3; D is unresolved. The length of the CDR3 is 15 residues. CDR1 and CDR2 from the germline V gene are MGHRA and YSYEKL. V lost 0 bases and J 4 bases, leaving 10 bases between the germline ends. The CDR3 loop is CASSQDRGGGNTIYF. CDR3 sequence (DNA): TGCGCCAGCAGCCAAGATCGGGGAGGGGGAAACACCATATATTTT.

This clone was picked up a small number of times. The chain has TRBV10-1 and TRBJ2-3; 11 nucleotides align to TRBD2. This CDR3 has 16 amino acids. Trimming at V came to 0 bases and at J to 4 bases, leaving 3 bases not matched to a gene. Germline V gene lookup returns CDR1 WNHNN and CDR2 SYGVQD (reference sequence). In nucleotides, the CDR3 is TGCGCCAGCAGTGAGTCGACTAGCGGGGTAGCAGATACGCAGTATTTT. This sequence encodes CASSESTSGVADTQYF.

V and J are TRBV14 and TRBJ2-1, with D maybe TRBD1 (6 bases). CDR3 length: 14 amino acids. Germline values: CDR1 SGHDN, CDR2 FVKESK. V was pared by 4 bases and J by 3 bases, with 10 bases between. CDR3 loop: CASSLGAGYNEQFF. CDR3 DNA sequence: TGTGCCAGCAGCCTGGGGGCGGGCTACAATGAGCAGTTCTTC.

The V and J genes are TRBV6-2 or TRBV6-3 and TRBJ1-4; D remains ambiguous. The CDR3 spans 12 residues. Germline CDR1 and CDR2: MNHEY and SVGEGT. Deletions cut 1 base from V and 10 bases from J, with 7 bases between. For the CDR3, the DNA is TGTGCCAGCAGTTACTGGGGAGGAAAACTGTTTTTT. Residues: CASSYWGGKLFF.

This clone was counted between two and nine times. The V call is TRBV2, the J call TRBJ1-5, with 8 bases identical to TRBD1. Germline trimming cut 6 bases from V and 9 bases from J; bases unmatched to any gene: 4. The length of the CDR3 is 12 residues. Per germline, CDR1 SNHLY and CDR2 FYNNEI. CDR3 sequence reads: CASRSGGTPQHF. CDR3 nucleotides: TGTGCCAGCAGGTCAGGGGGCACGCCCCAGCATTTT.

The rearrangement joins TRBV19 to TRBJ1-4; tentatively, D is TRBD1 (5 bases). Germline V gene data show CDR1 as LNHDA and CDR2 as SQIVND (reference sequence). V was cut by 7 bases and J by 7 bases, with 13 bases left in between. This CDR3 is 13 amino acids long. The CDR3 sequence: CASTSRVVEKLFF. The CDR3 bases are TGTGCCAGTACCTCCAGGGTGGTTGAAAAACTGTTTTTT.

The J gene is TRBJ1-1, the V gene TRBV9, with D unresolved. Germline assignment: CDR1 SGDLS and CDR2 YYNGEE. The CDR3 runs to 14 residues. Trimming stripped 0 bases from V and 1 base from J, with 7 bases between. The CDR3 DNA reads as TGTGCCAGCAGCGTAGGCGTTGGGAACACTGAAGCTTTCTTT. Protein: CASSVGVGNTEAFF. The full variable domain, rest sourced from reference TRBV9 and TRBJ1-1, is DSGVTQTPKHLITATGQRVTLRCSPRSGDLSVYWYQQSLDQGLQFLIQYYNGEERAKGNILERFSAQQFPDLHSELNLSSLELGDSALYFCASSVGVGNTEAFFGQGTRLTVV.

The chain links TRBV2 to TRBJ2-3; 7 nucleotides match TRBD1. Germline CDR1 reads SNHLY; CDR2 reads FYNNEI. CDR3 length equals 18 residues. Unmatched junction bases numbered 19, after V lost 8 bases and J lost 2 bases. CDR3 loop: CASGSELTGRYSTDTQYF. In DNA, the CDR3 is TGTGCCAGCGGGAGCGAATTGACAGGGCGTTACTCCACAGATACGCAGTATTTT.

The chain recombines TRBV11-2 with TRBJ2-7; possibly TRBD1 for D (6 bases). This CDR3 contains 14 residues. V lost 3 bases and J 0 bases, leaving 9 bases between the germline ends. In germline, CDR1 is SGHAT, CDR2 FQNNGV. The DNA of the CDR3 is TGTGCCAGCAGCTTCCGGGACACCTCCTACGAGCAGTACTTC. Amino acids: CASSFRDTSYEQYF.

The chain couples TRBV13 to TRBJ1-1; D not resolved. Trimming removed 4 bases at V and 10 bases at J, with 10 bases between. Per germline, CDR1 PRHDT and CDR2 FYEKMQ (reference sequence). The CDR3 sequence is 11 residues long. CDR3 in amino acids: CASSSGLGAFF. CDR3 in DNA: TGTGCCAGCAGCTCCGGCCTAGGAGCTTTCTTT.

This clone was seen a few times. The V gene is TRBV5-1, the J gene TRBJ2-7; D is perhaps TRBD2 (5 bases). The CDR3 length is 14 residues. Germline-derived CDR1 and CDR2 are SGHRS and YFSETQ. V was shortened by 0 bases and J by 0 bases, with 7 bases between the two germline ends. CDR3 bases: TGCGCCAGCAGCTTGGCCGGGAACTCCTACGAGCAGTACTTC. This translates into CASSLAGNSYEQYF.

V and J are TRBV21-1 and TRBJ1-4; the table's D call TRBD1 went unverified against the DNA. TRBV21-1 is noted as a pseudogene. There are 17 residues in the CDR3. The CDR3 nucleotides read TGTGCCAGCAGCAAGACAGGGGAAGCTAGGACTAATGAAAAACTGTTTTTT. Its translation: CASSKTGEARTNEKLFF.

The chain recombines TRBV30 with TRBJ2-6, with D perhaps TRBD1 (5 bases). CDR3 size: 15 residues. V was cut by 7 bases and J by 2 bases, with 15 bases left in between. CDR1 GTSNPN and CDR2 SVGIG come from the germline V gene (reference sequence). In nucleotides, the CDR3 is TGTGCCTCCTCAAAGGGGCCAACTGGGGCCAACGTCCTGACTTTC. This gives the protein CASSKGPTGANVLTF. Combining the CDR3 with reference TRBV30 and TRBJ2-6 gives the whole variable domain SQTIHQWPATLVQPVGSPLSLECTVEGTSNPNLYWYRQAAGRGLQLLFYSVGIGQISSEVPQNLSASRPQDRQFILSSKKLLLSDSGFYLCASSKGPTGANVLTFGAGSRLTVL.

The V gene is TRBV5-1, the J gene TRBJ2-1, with D perhaps TRBD2 (5 bases). Germline V lookup: CDR1 SGHRS, CDR2 YFSETQ. The V and J ends lost 7 bases and 6 bases respectively, with 14 bases between them. This CDR3 region has 13 residues. CDR3 loop: CASGPGISNEQFF. Here the CDR3 DNA reads TGCGCCAGCGGCCCCGGGATTTCCAATGAGCAGTTCTTC.

This chain connects TRBV28 to TRBJ2-7; D is unresolved. V lost 6 bases and J lost 3, with 6 bases in between. This CDR3 region has 11 residues. Germline CDR1 is MDHEN and CDR2 is SYDVKM. DNA of the CDR3: TGTGCCAGCAGCTCCTACTACGAGCAGTACTTC. This encodes CASSSYYEQYF.

The rearrangement joins TRBV7-6 to TRBJ2-5, with D tentatively TRBD1 (6 bases). Trimming took off 2 bases at V and 3 bases at J, with 13 bases between the two ends. The CDR3 is 15 residues long. In germline, CDR1 is SGHVS, CDR2 FNYEAQ. The CDR3 loop reads CASSLYPGTKETQYF. The CDR3 DNA reads as TGTGCCAGCAGCTTATATCCCGGGACAAAAGAGACCCAGTACTTC. Combining the CDR3 with reference TRBV7-6 and TRBJ2-5 gives the whole variable domain GAGVSQSPRYKVTKRGQDVALRCDPISGHVSLYWYRQALGQGPEFLTYFNYEAQQDKSGLPNDRFSAERPEGSISTLTIQRTEQRDSAMYRCASSLYPGTKETQYFGPGTRLLVL.

The genes are TRBV10-1 and TRBJ1-2; no definite D call. Germline values: CDR1 WNHNN, CDR2 SYGVQD (reference sequence). The V and J ends lost 5 bases and 4 bases respectively, with 11 bases between them. This CDR3 is 13 amino acids long. In DNA form, the CDR3 reads TGCGCCAGCAGTCCCACGCTGAGCTATGGCTACACCTTC. Protein: CASSPTLSYGYTF.

The V gene is TRBV14, the J gene TRBJ1-4, with D unclear. V gave up 1 base and J gave up 4 bases, with 10 bases separating them. The CDR3 spans 15 residues. Per germline, CDR1 SGHDN and CDR2 FVKESK. This chain's CDR3 is CASSQARGGNEKLFF. The CDR3 DNA sequence: TGTGCCAGCAGCCAAGCCCGGGGTGGTAATGAAAAACTGTTTTTT.

The chain employs TRBV6-6 and TRBJ1-1; D may be TRBD1 (5 bases). The CDR3 consists of 15 residues. The germline CDR1 and CDR2 sequences are MNHNY and SVGAGI (reference sequence). The V and J ends lost 8 bases and 3 bases respectively, with 19 bases between them. This CDR3 is CASLPSRQLYTEAFF. The CDR3, as DNA: TGTGCCAGCTTGCCGTCCCGACAGCTCTACACTGAAGCTTTCTTT.

This rearrangement joins TRBV6-2 or TRBV6-3 to TRBJ2-3, with 7 bases lining up with TRBD2. The CDR3 covers 17 residues. Germline V gene sequence: CDR1 MNHEY, CDR2 SVGEGT. V shed 2 bases, J shed 8 bases, and the junction held 16 bases outside the gene matches. This CDR3 reads CASSYPSLIAGSGTQYF. The CDR3 DNA is TGTGCCAGCAGTTACCCCTCCTTGATAGCGGGCTCGGGTACGCAGTATTTT.

DNA of the CDR3: TGTGCCAGCAGTCCACAGGATTACTACGAGCAGTACTTC. It codes for CASSPQDYYEQYF. V gene TRBV12-3 or TRBV12-4 combines with J gene TRBJ2-7, with D possibly matching TRBD1 (5 bases). There are 13 residues in the CDR3. Trimming shortened V by 5 bases and J by 3 bases, and 11 bases separated the two germline ends.

The J gene is TRBJ2-7, the V gene TRBV27, with D maybe TRBD2 (6 bases). The CDR3 is 16 residues long. V lost 0 bases to trimming and J lost 3 bases, with 15 bases between them. Germline V CDR1 and CDR2: MNHEY, SMNVEV (reference sequence). The CDR3, as DNA: TGTGCCAGCAGTTTATCGTGGGGGGACCGAAACTACGAGCAGTACTTC. Translation gives CASSLSWGDRNYEQYF.

This clone occurred once. The chain employs TRBV19 and TRBJ1-1; unclear D gene. CDR3 length: 11 residues. With 9 bases removed from V and 0 bases from J, the gap between germline ends came to 5 bases. The germline V gene has CDR1 LNHDA and CDR2 SQIVND (reference sequence). In DNA, the CDR3 is TGTGCCAGCTTAGTGAACACTGAAGCTTTCTTT. Translating gives CASLVNTEAFF.